This TCR beta chain was retrieved from a study of blood T cells in healthy people across ages. Study-level findings and limits: More naive CD4+ cells and higher diversity marked long-lived donors relative to aged donors.

V was pared by 3 bases and J by 5 bases, with 14 bases of the junction left unmatched. This CDR3 has 18 amino acids. Comment on this clonotype: Its antigen is not identified.

Alongside a J-beta primer mix, a sample-barcoded 5' primer served in a second PCR lasting roughly 7 to 12 cycles. TCRdb recomputed calls from the 5' RACE reads with MiXCR, one row per CDR3 protein. Of fewer than 1,200,000 distinct CDR3 sequences listed, roughly 24% are singletons. Separately, the same data were catalogued under a study of T cells of mothers and their children. From that report: Three healthy Caucasian mothers and their six children were the donors. M1S, a second-PCR primer, added sample barcodes and 2-4 random nucleotides. Comparable shaping of TCR recombination output by thymic selection was observed in related and unrelated pairs.

Specimen: blood. The chain couples TRBV12-3 or TRBV12-4 to TRBJ2-2; 8 bases line up with TRBD2. This sequence was found in a girl aged 2 to 9 in good health. The CDR3 is CASSLPPRAGVFTGELFF. CDR3 nucleotides: TGTGCCAGCAGTTTGCCCCCCAGAGCGGGAGTTTTTACCGGGGAGCTGTTTTTT.